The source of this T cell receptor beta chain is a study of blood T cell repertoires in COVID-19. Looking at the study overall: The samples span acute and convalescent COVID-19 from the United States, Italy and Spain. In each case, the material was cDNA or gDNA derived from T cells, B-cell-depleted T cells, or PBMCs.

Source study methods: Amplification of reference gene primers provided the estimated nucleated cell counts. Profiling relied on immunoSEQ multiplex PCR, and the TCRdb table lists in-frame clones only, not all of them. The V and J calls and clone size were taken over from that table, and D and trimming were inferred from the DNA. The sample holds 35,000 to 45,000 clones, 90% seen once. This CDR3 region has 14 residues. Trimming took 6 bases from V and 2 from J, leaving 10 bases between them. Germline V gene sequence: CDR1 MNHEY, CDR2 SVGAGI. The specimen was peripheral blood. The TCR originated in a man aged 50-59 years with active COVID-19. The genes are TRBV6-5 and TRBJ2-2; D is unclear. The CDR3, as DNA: TGTGCCAGCAGACTGACTGTAAACACCGGGGAGCTGTTTTTT. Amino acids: CASRLTVNTGELFF.